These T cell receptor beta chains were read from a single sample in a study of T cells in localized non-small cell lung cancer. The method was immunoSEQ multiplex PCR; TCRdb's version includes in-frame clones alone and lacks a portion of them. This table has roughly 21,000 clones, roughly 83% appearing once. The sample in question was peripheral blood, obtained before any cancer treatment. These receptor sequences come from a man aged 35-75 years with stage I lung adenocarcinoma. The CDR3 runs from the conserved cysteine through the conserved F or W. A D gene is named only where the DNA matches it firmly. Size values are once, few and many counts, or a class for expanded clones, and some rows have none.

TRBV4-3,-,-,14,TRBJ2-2,CASSQDSGAGELFF,TGCGCCAGCAGCCAAGATTCAGGGGCCGGGGAGCTGTTTTTT
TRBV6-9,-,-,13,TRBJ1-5,CASSLDINQPQHF,TGTGCCAGCAGTCTTGACATCAATCAGCCCCAGCATTTT
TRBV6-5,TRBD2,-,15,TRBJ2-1,CASSHGLAGGNEQFF,TGTGCCAGCAGCCACGGACTAGCGGGGGGGAATGAGCAGTTCTTC
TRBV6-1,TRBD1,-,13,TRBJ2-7,CASRTTGGTNTYF,TGTGCCAGCAGGACGACAGGGGGCACCAATACGTACTTC
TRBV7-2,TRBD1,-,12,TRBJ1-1,CASRNRGTEAFF,TGTGCCAGCAGAAACAGGGGCACTGAAGCTTTCTTT
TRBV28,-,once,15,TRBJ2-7,CASRLRRALGGEQYF,TGTGCCAGCAGACTTCGCCGGGCTCTCGGAGGGGAGCAGTACTTC
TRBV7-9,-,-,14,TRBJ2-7,CASSLAGLSYEQYF,TGTGCCAGCAGCTTAGCGGGGCTCTCCTACGAGCAGTACTTC
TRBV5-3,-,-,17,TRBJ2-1,CARSPTVRESSYNEQFF,TGTGCCAGAAGCCCCACTGTTAGGGAGAGCTCCTACAATGAGCAGTTCTTC
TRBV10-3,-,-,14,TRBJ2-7,CAISDQQSTYEQYF,TGTGCCATCAGTGATCAACAGAGCACCTACGAGCAGTACTTC
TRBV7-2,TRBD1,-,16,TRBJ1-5,CASSYSGTGKGQPQHF,TGTGCCAGCAGCTACTCCGGGACAGGAAAAGGACAGCCCCAGCATTTT
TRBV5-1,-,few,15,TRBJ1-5,CASSPGPGANQPQHF,TGCGCCAGCAGCCCCGGACCGGGGGCAAATCAGCCCCAGCATTTT
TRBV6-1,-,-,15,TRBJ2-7,CASSEGIGQYYEQYF,TGTGCCAGCAGTGAAGGTATAGGACAGTACTACGAGCAGTACTTC
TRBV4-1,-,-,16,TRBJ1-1,CASSQEVGRVNTEAFF,TGCGCCAGCAGCCAAGAGGTAGGACGCGTGAACACTGAAGCTTTCTTT
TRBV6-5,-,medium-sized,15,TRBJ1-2,CASRLDRASNYGYTF,TGTGCCAGCAGACTCGACAGAGCTTCTAACTATGGCTACACCTTC
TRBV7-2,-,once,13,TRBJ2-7,CASSLALPYEQYF,TGTGCCAGCAGCTTAGCGCTCCCCTACGAGCAGTACTTC
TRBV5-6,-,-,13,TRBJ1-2,CASSLQQTYGYTF,TGTGCCAGCAGCTTGCAACAGACCTATGGCTACACCTTC
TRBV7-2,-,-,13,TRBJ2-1,CASSPPNRGEQFF,TGTGCCAGCAGCCCACCTAACCGGGGGGAGCAGTTCTTC
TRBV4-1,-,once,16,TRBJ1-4,CASSPTLRDTGGWLFF,TGCGCCAGCAGCCCGACCCTCCGGGACACCGGCGGTTGGCTGTTTTTT
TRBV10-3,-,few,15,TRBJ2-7,CAISDPTAGGYEQYF,TGTGCCATCAGTGACCCGACGGCAGGTGGCTACGAGCAGTACTTC
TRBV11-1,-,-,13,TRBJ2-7,CASSLAQAYEQYF,TGTGCCAGCAGCTTAGCACAGGCCTACGAGCAGTACTTC
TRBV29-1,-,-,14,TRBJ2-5,CSGSVLGRFETQYF,TGCAGCGGTAGCGTTCTCGGGAGATTTGAGACCCAGTACTTC
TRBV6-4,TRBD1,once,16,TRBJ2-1,CASRFAPGTGGNEQFF,TGTGCCAGCAGGTTCGCCCCCGGGACAGGGGGCAATGAGCAGTTCTTC
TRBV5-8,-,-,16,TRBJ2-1,CASHTPLTGRVDEQFF,TGTGCCAGCCACACTCCCCTGACAGGGAGGGTCGATGAGCAGTTCTTC
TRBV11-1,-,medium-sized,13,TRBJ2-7,CASSFLPYLEQYF,TGTGCCAGCAGCTTCCTCCCATACTTAGAGCAGTACTTC
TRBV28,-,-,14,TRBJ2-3,CASSLSDSADTQYF,TGTGCCAGCAGTTTATCCGACAGCGCCGATACGCAGTATTTT
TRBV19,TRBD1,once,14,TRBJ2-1,CASSIGTGVDEQFF,TGTGCCAGTAGTATCGGGACAGGGGTGGATGAGCAGTTCTTC
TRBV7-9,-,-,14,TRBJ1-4,CASSLGKTNEKLFF,TGTGCCAGCAGCCTAGGGAAGACGAATGAAAAACTGTTTTTT
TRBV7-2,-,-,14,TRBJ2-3,CASSLEGRIIAQYF,TGTGCCAGCAGCTTAGAGGGACGTATCATTGCGCAGTATTTT
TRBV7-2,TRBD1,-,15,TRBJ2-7,CASSLKGQGSYEQYF,TGTGCCAGCAGCTTAAAGGGACAGGGCTCCTACGAGCAGTACTTC
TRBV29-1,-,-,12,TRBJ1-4,CSVGFLGEKLFF,TGCAGCGTTGGCTTTTTGGGGGAAAAACTGTTTTTT
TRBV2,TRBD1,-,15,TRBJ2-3,CASSAWTGGRDTQYF,TGTGCCAGCAGTGCATGGACAGGGGGCAGGGATACGCAGTATTTT
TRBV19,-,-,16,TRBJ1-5,CASSNIEQGLHQPQHF,TGTGCCAGTAGTAACATTGAGCAGGGGTTACATCAGCCCCAGCATTTT
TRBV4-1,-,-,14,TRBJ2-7,CASSQGETFYEQYF,TGCGCCAGCAGCCAAGGGGAGACCTTCTACGAGCAGTACTTC
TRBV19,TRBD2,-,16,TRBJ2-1,CASPGPSGRFGDEQFF,TGTGCCAGTCCGGGGCCTAGCGGGAGGTTTGGCGATGAGCAGTTCTTC
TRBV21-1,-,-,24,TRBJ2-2,CASSKGGPLPSWTSGHGGTGELFF,TGTGCCAGCAGCAAAGGCGGACCCCTACCCTCCTGGACTAGCGGCCATGGGGGTACCGGGGAGCTGTTTTTT
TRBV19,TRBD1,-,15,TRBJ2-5,CASSVTGGIMETQYF,TGTGCCAGTAGTGTAACAGGGGGGATCATGGAGACCCAGTACTTC
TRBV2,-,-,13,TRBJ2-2,CATTGGVTGELFF,TGTGCCACCACCGGGGGAGTAACCGGGGAGCTGTTTTTT
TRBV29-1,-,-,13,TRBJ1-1,CSVGVRVFSEAFF,TGCAGCGTTGGTGTCAGGGTGTTCTCTGAAGCTTTCTTT
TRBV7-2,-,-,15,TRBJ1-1,CASSFERWGNTEVFF,TGTGCCAGCAGCTTCGAACGGTGGGGGAACACTGAAGTTTTCTTT
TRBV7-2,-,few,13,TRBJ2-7,CASSLFSAFEQYF,TGTGCCAGCAGCTTATTTAGTGCGTTCGAGCAGTACTTC
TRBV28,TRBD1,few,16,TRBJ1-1,CASSFPAGQVNTEAFF,TGTGCCAGCAGTTTCCCCGCTGGACAGGTGAACACTGAAGCTTTCTTT
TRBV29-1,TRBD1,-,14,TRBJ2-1,CSGLGGQGYNEQFF,TGCAGCGGCCTCGGGGGACAGGGATACAATGAGCAGTTCTTC
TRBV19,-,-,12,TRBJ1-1,CATRTLDTEAFF,TGTGCCACCCGGACGTTGGACACTGAAGCTTTCTTT
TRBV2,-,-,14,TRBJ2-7,CASSDQGSYYEQYF,TGTGCCAGCAGTGACCAGGGGTCCTACTACGAGCAGTACTTC
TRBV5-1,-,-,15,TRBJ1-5,CASALGGTANQPQHF,TGCGCCAGCGCTCTTGGGGGGACGGCTAATCAGCCCCAGCATTTT
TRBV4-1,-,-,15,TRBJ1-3,CASSQQQGSGNTIYF,TGCGCCAGCAGCCAACAGCAGGGCTCTGGAAACACCATATATTTT
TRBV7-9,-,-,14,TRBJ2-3,CASSPRTATDTQYF,TGTGCCAGCAGCCCAAGGACGGCTACAGATACGCAGTATTTT
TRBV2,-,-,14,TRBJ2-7,CASSEFLLTYEQYF,TGTGCCAGCAGTGAATTTCTTCTTACCTACGAGCAGTACTTC
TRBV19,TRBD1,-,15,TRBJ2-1,CASSIRTGVYNEQFF,TGTGCCAGTAGTATACGTACAGGGGTGTACAATGAGCAGTTCTTC
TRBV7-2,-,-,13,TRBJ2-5,CASSRGGPETQYF,TGTGCCAGCAGCCGGGGAGGTCCAGAGACCCAGTACTTC